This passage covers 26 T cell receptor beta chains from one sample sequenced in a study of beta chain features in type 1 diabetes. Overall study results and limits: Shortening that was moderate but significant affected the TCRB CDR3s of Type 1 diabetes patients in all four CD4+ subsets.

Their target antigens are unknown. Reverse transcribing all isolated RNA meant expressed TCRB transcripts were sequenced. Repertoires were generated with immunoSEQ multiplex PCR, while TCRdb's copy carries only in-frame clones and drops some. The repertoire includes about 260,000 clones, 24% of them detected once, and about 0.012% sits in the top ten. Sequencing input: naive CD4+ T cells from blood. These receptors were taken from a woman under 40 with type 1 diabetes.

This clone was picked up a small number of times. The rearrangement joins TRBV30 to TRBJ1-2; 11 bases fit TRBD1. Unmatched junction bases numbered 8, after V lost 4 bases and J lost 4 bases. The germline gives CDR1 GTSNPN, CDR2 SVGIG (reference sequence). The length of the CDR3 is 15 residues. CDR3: CAWIGVDRGRYGYTF. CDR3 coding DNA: TGTGCCTGGATTGGCGTGGACAGGGGGCGCTATGGCTACACCTTC.

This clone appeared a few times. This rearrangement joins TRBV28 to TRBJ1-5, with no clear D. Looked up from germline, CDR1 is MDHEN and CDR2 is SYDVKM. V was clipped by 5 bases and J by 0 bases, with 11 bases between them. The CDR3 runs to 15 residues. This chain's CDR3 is CASSAPYYSNQPQHF. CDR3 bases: TGTGCCAGCAGTGCCCCCTATTATAGCAATCAGCCCCAGCATTTT.

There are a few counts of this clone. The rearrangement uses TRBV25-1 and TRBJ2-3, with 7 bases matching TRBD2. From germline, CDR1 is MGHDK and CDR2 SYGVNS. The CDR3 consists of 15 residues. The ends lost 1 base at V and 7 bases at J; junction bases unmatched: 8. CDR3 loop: CASSEFGLGAYTQYF. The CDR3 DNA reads TGTGCCAGCAGTGAATTTGGACTAGGAGCTTATACGCAGTATTTT.

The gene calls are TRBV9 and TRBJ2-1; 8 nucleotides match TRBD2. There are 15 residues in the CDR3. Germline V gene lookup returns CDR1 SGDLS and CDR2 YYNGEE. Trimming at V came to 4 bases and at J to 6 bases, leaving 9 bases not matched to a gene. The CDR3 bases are TGTGCCAGCAGCACCCAGAGCGGGGGCCCCAATGAGCAGTTCTTC. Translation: CASSTQSGGPNEQFF.

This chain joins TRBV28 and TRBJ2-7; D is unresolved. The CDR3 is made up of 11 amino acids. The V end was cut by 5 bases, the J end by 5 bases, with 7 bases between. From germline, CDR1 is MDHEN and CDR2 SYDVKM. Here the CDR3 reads CASSTSNEQYF. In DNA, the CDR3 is TGTGCCAGCAGTACCAGTAACGAGCAGTACTTC.

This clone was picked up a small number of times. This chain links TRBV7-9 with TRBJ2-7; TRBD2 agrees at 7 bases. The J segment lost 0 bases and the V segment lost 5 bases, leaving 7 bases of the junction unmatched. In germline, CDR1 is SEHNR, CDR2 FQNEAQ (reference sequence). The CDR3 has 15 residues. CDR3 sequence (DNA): TGTGCCAGCAGCCGACCGCTAGCGGACTCCTACGAGCAGTACTTC. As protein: CASSRPLADSYEQYF.

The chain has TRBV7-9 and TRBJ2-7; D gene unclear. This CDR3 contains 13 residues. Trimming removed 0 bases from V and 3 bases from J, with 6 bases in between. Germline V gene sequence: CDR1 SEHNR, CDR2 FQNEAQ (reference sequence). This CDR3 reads CASSLAARYEQYF. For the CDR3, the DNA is TGTGCCAGCAGCTTAGCGGCCCGCTACGAGCAGTACTTC.

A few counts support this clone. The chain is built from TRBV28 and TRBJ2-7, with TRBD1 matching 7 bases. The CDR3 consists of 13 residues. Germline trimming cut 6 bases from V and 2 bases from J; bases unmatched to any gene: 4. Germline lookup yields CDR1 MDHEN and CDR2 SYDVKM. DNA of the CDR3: TGTGCCAGCAGAGGACAGGTCACCTACGAGCAGTACTTC. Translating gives CASRGQVTYEQYF. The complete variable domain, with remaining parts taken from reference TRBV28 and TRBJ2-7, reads DVKVTQSSRYLVKRTGEKVFLECVQDMDHENMFWYRQDPGLGLRLIYFSYDVKMKEKGDIPEGYSVSREKKERFSLILESASTNQTSMYLCASRGQVTYEQYFGPGTRLTVT.

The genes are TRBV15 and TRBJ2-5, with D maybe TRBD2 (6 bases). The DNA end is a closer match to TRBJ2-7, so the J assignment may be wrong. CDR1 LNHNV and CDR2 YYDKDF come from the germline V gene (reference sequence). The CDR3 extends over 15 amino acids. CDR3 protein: CATSRNSGASYEQYF. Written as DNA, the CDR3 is TGTGCCACCAGCAGAAATAGCGGAGCGAGCTACGAGCAGTACTTC.

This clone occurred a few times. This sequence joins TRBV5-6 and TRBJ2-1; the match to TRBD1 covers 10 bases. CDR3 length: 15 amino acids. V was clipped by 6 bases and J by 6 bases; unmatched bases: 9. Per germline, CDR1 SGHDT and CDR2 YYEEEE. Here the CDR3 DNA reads TGTGCCAGCACCCTGTCGACAGGGGGCTTCAATGAGCAGTTCTTC. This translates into CASTLSTGGFNEQFF. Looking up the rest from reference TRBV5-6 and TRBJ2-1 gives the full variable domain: DAGVTQSPTHLIKTRGQQVTLRCSPKSGHDTVSWYQQALGQGPQFIFQYYEEEERQRGNFPDRFSGHQFPNYSSELNVNALLLGDSALYLCASTLSTGGFNEQFFGPGTRLTVL.

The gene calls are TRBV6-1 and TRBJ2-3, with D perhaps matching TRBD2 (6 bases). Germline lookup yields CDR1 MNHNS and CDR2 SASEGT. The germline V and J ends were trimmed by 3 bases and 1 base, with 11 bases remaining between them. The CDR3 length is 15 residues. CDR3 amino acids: CASSEGRERTDTQYF. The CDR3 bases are TGTGCCAGCAGTGAGGGGCGGGAACGCACAGATACGCAGTATTTT.

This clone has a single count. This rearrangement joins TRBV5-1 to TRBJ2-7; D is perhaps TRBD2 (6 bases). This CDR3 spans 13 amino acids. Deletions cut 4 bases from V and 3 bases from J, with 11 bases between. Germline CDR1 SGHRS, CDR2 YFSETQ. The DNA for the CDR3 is TGCGCCAGCAGCGCAGCGGAGGGCTACGAGCAGTACTTC. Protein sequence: CASSAAEGYEQYF.

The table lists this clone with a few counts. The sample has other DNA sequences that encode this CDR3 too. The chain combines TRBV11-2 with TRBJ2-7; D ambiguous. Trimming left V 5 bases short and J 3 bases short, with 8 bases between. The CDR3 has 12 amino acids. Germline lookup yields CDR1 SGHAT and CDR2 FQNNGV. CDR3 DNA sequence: TGTGCCAGCAGCCCCCAGGACTACGAGCAGTACTTC. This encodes CASSPQDYEQYF.

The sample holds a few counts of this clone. This CDR3 reads CSVVRTGNEQFF. CDR3 bases: TGCAGCGTTGTCAGGACAGGGAATGAGCAGTTCTTC. The V and J genes are TRBV29-1 and TRBJ2-1, with TRBD1 matching 8 bases. The CDR3 sequence is 12 residues long. In germline, CDR1 is SQVTM, CDR2 ANQGSEA. Trimming at V came to 4 bases and at J to 7 bases, leaving 3 bases not matched to a gene.

The CDR3 region is CASKSSGGTGVFWETQYF. The CDR3 bases are TGTGCCAGCAAATCGTCCGGCGGGACAGGGGTGTTTTGGGAGACCCAGTACTTC. V and J are TRBV27 and TRBJ2-5, with TRBD1 matching over 10 bases. Unmatched junction bases numbered 19, after V lost 7 bases and J lost 5 bases. This CDR3 has 18 residues. Germline loops: CDR1 MNHEY, CDR2 SMNVEV (reference sequence).

CDR3 in DNA: TGCAGTGTTCCAGAAAACACTGAAGCTTTCTTT. Translating gives CSVPENTEAFF. The chain has TRBV20-1 and TRBJ1-1, with no clear D. The CDR3 is 11 amino acids. V dropped 7 bases and J dropped 2 bases, with 8 bases sitting between them. In germline, CDR1 is DFQATT, CDR2 SNEGSKA (reference sequence).

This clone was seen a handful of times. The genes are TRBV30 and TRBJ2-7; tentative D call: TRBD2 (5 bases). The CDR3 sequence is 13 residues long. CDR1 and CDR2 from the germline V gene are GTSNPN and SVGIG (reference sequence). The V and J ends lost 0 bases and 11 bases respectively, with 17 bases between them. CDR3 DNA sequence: TGTGCCTGGAGTGTATCGTTCGGGGAAGCTGAGTACTTC. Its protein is CAWSVSFGEAEYF.

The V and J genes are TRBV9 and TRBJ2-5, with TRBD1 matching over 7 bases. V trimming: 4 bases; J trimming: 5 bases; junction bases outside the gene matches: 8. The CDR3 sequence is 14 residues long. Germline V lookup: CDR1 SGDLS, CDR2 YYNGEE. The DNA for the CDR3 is TGTGCCAGCAGCCAGGGAACAGGGGTGGAGACCCAGTACTTC. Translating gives CASSQGTGVETQYF. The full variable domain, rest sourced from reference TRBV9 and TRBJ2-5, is DSGVTQTPKHLITATGQRVTLRCSPRSGDLSVYWYQQSLDQGLQFLIQYYNGEERAKGNILERFSAQQFPDLHSELNLSSLELGDSALYFCASSQGTGVETQYFGPGTRLLVL.

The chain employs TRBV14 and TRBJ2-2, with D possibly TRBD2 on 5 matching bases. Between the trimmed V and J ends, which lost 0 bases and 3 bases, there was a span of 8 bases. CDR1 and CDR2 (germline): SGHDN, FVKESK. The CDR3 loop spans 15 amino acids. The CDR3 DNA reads TGTGCCAGCAGCCAAGAAGGGAGATACACCGGGGAGCTGTTTTTT. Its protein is CASSQEGRYTGELFF.

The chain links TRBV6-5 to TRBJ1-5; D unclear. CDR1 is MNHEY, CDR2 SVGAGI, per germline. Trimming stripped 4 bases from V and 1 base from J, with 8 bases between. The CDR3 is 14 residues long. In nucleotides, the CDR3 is TGTGCCAGCAGTTTAAGGGAGAGCAATCAGCCCCAGCATTTT. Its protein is CASSLRESNQPQHF.

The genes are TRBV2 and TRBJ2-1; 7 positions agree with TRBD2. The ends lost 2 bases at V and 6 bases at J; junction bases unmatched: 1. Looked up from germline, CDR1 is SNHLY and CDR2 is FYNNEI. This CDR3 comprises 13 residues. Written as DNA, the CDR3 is TGTGCCAGCAGTGAATTAGCGGGCAATGAGCAGTTCTTC. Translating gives CASSELAGNEQFF.

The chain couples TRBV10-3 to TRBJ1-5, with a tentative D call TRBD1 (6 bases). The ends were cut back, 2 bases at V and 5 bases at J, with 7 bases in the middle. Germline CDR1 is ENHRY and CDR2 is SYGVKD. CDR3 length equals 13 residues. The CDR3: CAISENRDQPQHF. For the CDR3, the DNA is TGTGCCATCAGTGAGAACAGGGATCAGCCCCAGCATTTT.

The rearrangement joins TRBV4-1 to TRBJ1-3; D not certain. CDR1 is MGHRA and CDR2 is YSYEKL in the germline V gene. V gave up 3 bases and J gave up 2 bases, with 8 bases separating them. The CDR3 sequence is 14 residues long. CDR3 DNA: TGCGCCAGCAGCCACCAAGACACTGGAAACACCATATATTTT. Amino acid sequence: CASSHQDTGNTIYF.

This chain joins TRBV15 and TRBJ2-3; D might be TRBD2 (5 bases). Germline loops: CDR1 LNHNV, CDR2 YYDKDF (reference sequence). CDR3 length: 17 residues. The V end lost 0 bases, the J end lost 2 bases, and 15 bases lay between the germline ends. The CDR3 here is CATSREVGLLVTDTQYF. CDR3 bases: TGTGCCACCAGCAGAGAGGTCGGACTTCTGGTCACAGATACGCAGTATTTT. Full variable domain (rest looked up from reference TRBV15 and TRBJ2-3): DAMVIQNPRYQVTQFGKPVTLSCSQTLNHNVMYWYQQKSSQAPKLLFHYYDKDFNNEADTPDNFQSRRPNTSFCFLDIRSPGLGDTAMYLCATSREVGLLVTDTQYFGPGTRLTVL.

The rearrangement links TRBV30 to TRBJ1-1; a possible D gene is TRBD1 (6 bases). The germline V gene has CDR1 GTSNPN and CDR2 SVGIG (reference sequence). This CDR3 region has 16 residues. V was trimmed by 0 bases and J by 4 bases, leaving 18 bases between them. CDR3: CAWSVDSQFRPTEAFF. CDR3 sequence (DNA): TGTGCCTGGAGTGTGGACAGTCAATTTCGGCCCACTGAAGCTTTCTTT.

The CDR3 protein is CASSRKPGQTMTNTEAFF. CDR3 DNA sequence: TGTGCCAGCTCACGTAAACCGGGACAGACTATGACGAACACTGAAGCTTTCTTT. This chain joins TRBV18 and TRBJ1-1; 7 bases agree with TRBD1. CDR3 length equals 18 residues. Germline CDR1 is KGHSH and CDR2 is LQKENI. With V trimmed by 4 bases and J by 1 base, 15 bases remained unmatched.